Below, one T cell receptor beta chain is given with its context. Its antigen remains unidentified. The template was RNA from unsorted bulk tissue. More than 3 cm separated this lung sample from the edge of the tumor. A modified ARM-PCR protocol with three rounds of nested PCR amplified TCRbeta. TCRdb called the multiplex PCR reads again in MiXCR, with one record for every CDR3 protein. The sample holds approximately 100,000 distinct CDR3 sequences, around 57% seen once. The CDR3 extends over 13 amino acids. Germline values: CDR1 SQVTM, CDR2 ANQGSEA. The V gene lost 6 bases and the J gene lost 1 base, with 12 bases spanning the gap. This entry comes from a study of tumor and adjacent non-tumor tissue in lung cancer. Study outcomes and limitations: Significantly higher TCR diversity was found in tumor than normal lung. Normal lung showed higher cumulative top 100 clone frequency than tumor.

The origin of this receptor is a man aged 55-75 years with non-small cell lung cancer. The genes are TRBV29-1 and TRBJ1-2, with a tentative D call TRBD1 (5 bases). Sequencing input: distant non-tumor lung tissue. The CDR3: CSVRGRGNYGYTF. The CDR3 DNA reads TGCAGCGTCCGGGGTAGGGGTAACTATGGCTACACCTTC.